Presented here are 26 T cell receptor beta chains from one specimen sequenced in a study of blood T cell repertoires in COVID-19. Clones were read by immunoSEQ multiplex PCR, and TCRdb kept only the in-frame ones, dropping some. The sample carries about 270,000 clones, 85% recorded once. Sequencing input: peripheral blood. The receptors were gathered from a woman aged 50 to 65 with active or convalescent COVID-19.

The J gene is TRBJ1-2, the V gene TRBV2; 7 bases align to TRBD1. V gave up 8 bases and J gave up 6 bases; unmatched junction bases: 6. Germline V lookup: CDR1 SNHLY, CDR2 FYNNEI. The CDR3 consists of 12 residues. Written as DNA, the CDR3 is TGTGCCAGCGCCAGGGGGTGGGATGGCTACACCTTC. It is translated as CASARGWDGYTF.

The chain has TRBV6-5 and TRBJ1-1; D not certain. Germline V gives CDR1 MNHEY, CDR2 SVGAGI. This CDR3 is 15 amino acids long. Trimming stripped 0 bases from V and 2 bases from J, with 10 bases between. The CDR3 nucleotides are TGTGCCAGCAGTTACTCGAGCGGGGATAACACTGAAGCTTTCTTT. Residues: CASSYSSGDNTEAFF.

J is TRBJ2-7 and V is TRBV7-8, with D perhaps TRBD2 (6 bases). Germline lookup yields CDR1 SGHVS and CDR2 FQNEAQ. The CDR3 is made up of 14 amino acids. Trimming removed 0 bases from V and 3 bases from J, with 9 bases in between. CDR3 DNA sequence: TGTGCCAGCAGCTTAGCGAGGGGAGGCTACGAGCAGTACTTC. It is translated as CASSLARGGYEQYF.

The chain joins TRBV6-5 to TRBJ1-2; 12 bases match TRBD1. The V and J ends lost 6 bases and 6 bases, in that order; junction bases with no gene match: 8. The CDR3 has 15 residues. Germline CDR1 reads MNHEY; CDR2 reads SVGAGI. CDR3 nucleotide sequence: TGTGCCAGCAGGGGTACCGGGACAGGGGGCAATGGCTACACCTTC. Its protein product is CASRGTGTGGNGYTF.

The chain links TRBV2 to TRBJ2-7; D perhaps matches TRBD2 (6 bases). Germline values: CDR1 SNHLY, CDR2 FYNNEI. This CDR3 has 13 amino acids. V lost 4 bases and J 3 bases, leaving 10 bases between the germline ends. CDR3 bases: TGTGCCAGCAGTGGTCTAGCGAACTACGAGCAGTACTTC. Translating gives CASSGLANYEQYF.

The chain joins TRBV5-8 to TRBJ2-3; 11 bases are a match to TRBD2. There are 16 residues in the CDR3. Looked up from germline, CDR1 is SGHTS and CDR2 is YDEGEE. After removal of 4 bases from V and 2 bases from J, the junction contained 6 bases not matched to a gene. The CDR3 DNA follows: TGTGCCAGCAGCCCACGACTAGCGGGATTCACAGATACGCAGTATTTT. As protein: CASSPRLAGFTDTQYF.

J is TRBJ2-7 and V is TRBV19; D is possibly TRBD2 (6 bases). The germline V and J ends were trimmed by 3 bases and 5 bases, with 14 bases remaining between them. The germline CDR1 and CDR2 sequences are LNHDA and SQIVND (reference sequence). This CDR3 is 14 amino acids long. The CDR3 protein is CASSIPGVLNEQYF. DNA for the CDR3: TGTGCCAGTAGTATCCCGGGGGTCCTAAACGAGCAGTACTTC.

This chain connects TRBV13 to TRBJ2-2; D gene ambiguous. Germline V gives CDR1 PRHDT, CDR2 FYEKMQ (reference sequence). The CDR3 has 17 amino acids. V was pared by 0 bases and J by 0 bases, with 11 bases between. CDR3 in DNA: TGTGCCAGCAGCTTAGGCCCCCAGATGGCGAACACCGGGGAGCTGTTTTTT. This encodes CASSLGPQMANTGELFF. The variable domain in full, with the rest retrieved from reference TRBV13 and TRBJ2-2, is AAGVIQSPRHLIKEKRETATLKCYPIPRHDTVYWYQQGPGQDPQFLISFYEKMQSDKGSIPDRFSAQQFSDYHSELNMSSLELGDSALYFCASSLGPQMANTGELFFGEGSRLTVL.

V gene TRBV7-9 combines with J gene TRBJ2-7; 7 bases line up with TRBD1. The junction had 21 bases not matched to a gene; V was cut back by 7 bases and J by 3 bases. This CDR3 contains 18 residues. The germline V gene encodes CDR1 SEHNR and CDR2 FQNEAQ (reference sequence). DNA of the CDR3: TGTGCCAGCACCGATACCCTCATGTTAATAGGACAGGACTACGAGCAGTACTTC. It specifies CASTDTLMLIGQDYEQYF.

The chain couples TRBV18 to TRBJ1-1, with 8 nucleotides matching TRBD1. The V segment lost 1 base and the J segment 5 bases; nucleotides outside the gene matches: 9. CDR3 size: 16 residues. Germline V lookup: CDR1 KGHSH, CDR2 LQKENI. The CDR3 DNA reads TGTGCCAGCTCACCACTCGACAGGGGATGGAGGACTGAAGCTTTCTTT. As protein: CASSPLDRGWRTEAFF.

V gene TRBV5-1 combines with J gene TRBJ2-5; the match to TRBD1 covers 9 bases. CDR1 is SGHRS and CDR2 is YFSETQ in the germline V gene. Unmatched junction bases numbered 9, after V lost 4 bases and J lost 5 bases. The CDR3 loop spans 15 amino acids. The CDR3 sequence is CASSKGQGSLETQYF. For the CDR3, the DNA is TGCGCCAGCAGCAAGGGACAGGGCTCGTTGGAGACCCAGTACTTC.

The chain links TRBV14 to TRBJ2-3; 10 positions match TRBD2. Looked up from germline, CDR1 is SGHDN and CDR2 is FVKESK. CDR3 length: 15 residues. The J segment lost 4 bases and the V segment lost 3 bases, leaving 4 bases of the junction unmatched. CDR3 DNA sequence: TGTGCCAGCAGCCAGCTAGCGGGAGTTGCAGATACGCAGTATTTT. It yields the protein CASSQLAGVADTQYF.

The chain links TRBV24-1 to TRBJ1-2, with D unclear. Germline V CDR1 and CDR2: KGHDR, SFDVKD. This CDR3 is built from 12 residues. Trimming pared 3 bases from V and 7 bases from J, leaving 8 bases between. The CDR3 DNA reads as TGTGCCACCAGTGATAATACAATTGGCTACACCTTC. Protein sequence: CATSDNTIGYTF.

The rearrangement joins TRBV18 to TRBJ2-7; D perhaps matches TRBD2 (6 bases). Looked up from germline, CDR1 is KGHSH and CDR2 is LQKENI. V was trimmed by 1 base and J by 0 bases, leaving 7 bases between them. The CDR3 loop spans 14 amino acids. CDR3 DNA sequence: TGTGCCAGCTCACCACGGACTACCTCCTACGAGCAGTACTTC. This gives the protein CASSPRTTSYEQYF. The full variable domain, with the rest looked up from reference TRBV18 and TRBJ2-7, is NAGVMQNPRHLVRRRGQEARLRCSPMKGHSHVYWYRQLPEEGLKFMVYLQKENIIDESGMPKERFSAEFPKEGPSILRIQQVVRGDSAAYFCASSPRTTSYEQYFGPGTRLTVT.

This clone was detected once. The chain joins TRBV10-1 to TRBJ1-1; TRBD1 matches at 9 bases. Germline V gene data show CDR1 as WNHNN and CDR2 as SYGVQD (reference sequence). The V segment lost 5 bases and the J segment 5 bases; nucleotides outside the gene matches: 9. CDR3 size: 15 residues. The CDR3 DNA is TGCGCCAGCAGTACCGGGACAGGGCGTATTACTGAAGCTTTCTTT. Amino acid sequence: CASSTGTGRITEAFF.

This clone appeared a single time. The chain's CDR3 is CASSLGQGDEAFF. In DNA, the CDR3 is TGTGCCAGCAGCTTGGGACAGGGGGATGAAGCTTTCTTT. The chain couples TRBV7-9 to TRBJ1-1; 11 bases line up with TRBD1. Germline CDR1 SEHNR, CDR2 FQNEAQ (reference sequence). The CDR3 covers 13 residues. The junction had 1 base not matched to a gene; V was cut back by 3 bases and J by 7 bases.

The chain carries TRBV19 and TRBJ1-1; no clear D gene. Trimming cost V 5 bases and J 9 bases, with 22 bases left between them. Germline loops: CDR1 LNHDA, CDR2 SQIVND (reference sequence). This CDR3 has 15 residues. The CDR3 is CASSPRSEALRKAFF. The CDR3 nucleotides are TGTGCCAGTAGTCCTCGGTCAGAGGCCTTACGAAAAGCTTTCTTT.

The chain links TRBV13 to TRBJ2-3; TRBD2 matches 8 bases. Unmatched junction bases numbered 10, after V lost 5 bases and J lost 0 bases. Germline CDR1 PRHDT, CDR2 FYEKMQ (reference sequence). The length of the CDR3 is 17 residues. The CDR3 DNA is TGTGCCAGCAGCAAACCCGTGGCTAGCGGGAGCACAGATACGCAGTATTTT. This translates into CASSKPVASGSTDTQYF.

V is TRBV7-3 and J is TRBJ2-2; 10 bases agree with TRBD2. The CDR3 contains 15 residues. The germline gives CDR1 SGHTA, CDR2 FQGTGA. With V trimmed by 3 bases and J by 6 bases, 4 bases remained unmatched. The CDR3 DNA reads TGTGCCAGCAGCTTTCTAGCGGGAGTAGCCGGGGAGCTGTTTTTT. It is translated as CASSFLAGVAGELFF.

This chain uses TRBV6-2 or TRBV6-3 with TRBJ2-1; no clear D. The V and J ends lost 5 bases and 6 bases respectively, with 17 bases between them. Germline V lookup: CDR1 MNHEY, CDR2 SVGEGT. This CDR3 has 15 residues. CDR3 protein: CASSQPKNTGNEQFF. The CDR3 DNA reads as TGTGCCAGCAGTCAACCGAAGAACACGGGCAATGAGCAGTTCTTC.

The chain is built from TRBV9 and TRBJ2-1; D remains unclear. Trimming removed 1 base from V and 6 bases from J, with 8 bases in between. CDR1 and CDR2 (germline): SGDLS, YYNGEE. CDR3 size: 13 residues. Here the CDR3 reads CASSVSTRNEQFF. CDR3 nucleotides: TGTGCCAGCAGCGTATCCACTCGCAATGAGCAGTTCTTC.

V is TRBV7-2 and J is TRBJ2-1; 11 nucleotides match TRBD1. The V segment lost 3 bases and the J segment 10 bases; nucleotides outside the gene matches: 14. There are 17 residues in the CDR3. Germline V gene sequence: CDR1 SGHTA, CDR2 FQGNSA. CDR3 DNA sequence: TGTGCCAGCAGCTTTTCGAGCTCGGGACAGGGGGTACACGAGCAGTTCTTC. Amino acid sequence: CASSFSSSGQGVHEQFF.

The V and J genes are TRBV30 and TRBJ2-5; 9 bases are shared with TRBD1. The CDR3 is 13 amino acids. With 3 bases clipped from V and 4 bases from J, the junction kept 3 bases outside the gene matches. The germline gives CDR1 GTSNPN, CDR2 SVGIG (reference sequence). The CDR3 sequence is CAWRRTGAETQYF. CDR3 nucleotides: TGTGCCTGGAGGCGGACAGGGGCAGAGACCCAGTACTTC.

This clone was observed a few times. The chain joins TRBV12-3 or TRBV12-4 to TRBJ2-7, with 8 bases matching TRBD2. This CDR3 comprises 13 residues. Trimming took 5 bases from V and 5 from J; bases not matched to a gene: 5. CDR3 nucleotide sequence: TGTGCCAGCAGTCTCGGCGGGAGGCACGAGCAGTACTTC. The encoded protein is CASSLGGRHEQYF.

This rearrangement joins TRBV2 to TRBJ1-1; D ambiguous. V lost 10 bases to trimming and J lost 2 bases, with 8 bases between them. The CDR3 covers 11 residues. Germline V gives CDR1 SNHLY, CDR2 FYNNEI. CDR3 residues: CATTTNTEAFF. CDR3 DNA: TGTGCCACGACTACTAACACTGAAGCTTTCTTT.

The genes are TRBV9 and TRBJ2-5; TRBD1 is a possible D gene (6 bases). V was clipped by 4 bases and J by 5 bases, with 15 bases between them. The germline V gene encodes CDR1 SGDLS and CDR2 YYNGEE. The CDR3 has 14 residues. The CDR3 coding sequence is TGTGCCAGCAGCCCCCCGGACAGTCAGGAGACCCAGTACTTC. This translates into CASSPPDSQETQYF.